These T cell receptor beta chains were read from a single sample in a study of response to subunit inactivated influenza vaccine. TCRdb fed the RT-PCR reads into MiXCR, producing one record per CDR3 protein. The sample has 860,000 or so distinct CDR3 sequences, 20% to 25% seen once; the top ten hold 10% to 13%. The specimen was PBMCs from blood, collected 5 to 6 days after vaccination. The receptors were sampled from a man aged 45-65 years who received an inactivated influenza vaccine. Both conserved end residues are part of each CDR3. The order of the fields is V gene, D gene, J gene, CDR3 length, clone size, CDR3 DNA, CDR3 protein. The D gene is left open where the match is weak. Rows give clone size only sometimes, using once, few, many, or a class for an expanded clone.

TRBV20-1	.	TRBJ1-5	14	few	TGCAGTGCCCTACTCGGGACAAGTAATCAGCCCCAGCATTTT	CSALLGTSNQPQHF
TRBV12-3/TRBV12-4	.	TRBJ1-5	16	few	TGTGCCAGCAGTCCACAGGGTCAGGAGAGCAATCAGCCCCAGCATTTT	CASSPQGQESNQPQHF
TRBV25-1	.	TRBJ1-3	15	.	TGTGCCAGCGGTGACCAGGGTCTAACTGGAAACACCATATATTTT	CASGDQGLTGNTIYF
TRBV6-5	TRBD2	TRBJ2-5	16	.	TGTGCCAGCAGTTACTCGGGTAGCGGGGCTTCAGAGACCCAGTACTTC	CASSYSGSGASETQYF
TRBV7-8	TRBD1	TRBJ2-7	14	.	TGTGCCAGCAGTCGGGGGACAGGGTCATACGAGCAGTACTTC	CASSRGTGSYEQYF
TRBV25-1	.	TRBJ2-3	13	.	TGTGCCGCCCTAGCAGCTAGCACAGATACGCAGTATTTT	CAALAASTDTQYF
TRBV6-5	.	TRBJ1-6	13	.	TGTGCCAGCAGTTACAGCAGGAATTCACCCCTCCACTTT	CASSYSRNSPLHF
TRBV5-1	TRBD1	TRBJ1-5	18	.	TGCGCCAGCAGCTTGGGATTTACCGGGACAGGGATTAATCAGCCCCAGCATTTT	CASSLGFTGTGINQPQHF
TRBV20-1	.	TRBJ1-6	16	.	TGCAGTGCTCTTAAAAGCGGGAGCTCCTATAATTCACCCCTCCACTTT	CSALKSGSSYNSPLHF
TRBV29-1	.	TRBJ2-7	11	.	TGCAGCGTCCGATCGGGGTACGAGCAGTACTTC	CSVRSGYEQYF
TRBV20-1	TRBD2	TRBJ2-3	14	few	TGCAGTGCTAAGCGGGGGGGCCAGGCAGATACGCAGTATTTT	CSAKRGGQADTQYF
TRBV6-2/TRBV6-3	.	TRBJ1-5	15	.	TGTGCCAGCAGTTACGCAGGGACGGGCAATCAGCCCCAGCATTTT	CASSYAGTGNQPQHF
TRBV2	.	TRBJ2-1	13	.	TGTGCCAGCAGTGAGGCCAGTCTCATTAAGCAGTTCTTC	CASSEASLIKQFF
TRBV14	TRBD2	TRBJ2-5	18	.	TGTGCCAGCAGCCAAGATGGAACTAGCGGGGGGAAGGAAGAGACCCAGTACTTC	CASSQDGTSGGKEETQYF
TRBV7-9	.	TRBJ2-2	15	few	TGTGCCAGCAGCCCTGGGCTCCCAAACACCGGGGAGCTGTTTTTT	CASSPGLPNTGELFF
TRBV14	TRBD1	TRBJ1-2	14	few	TGTGCCAGCAGCCTAGGGACAGGCCTCTATGGCTACACCTTC	CASSLGTGLYGYTF
TRBV9	TRBD2	TRBJ2-2	13	.	TGTGCCAGCAGCGCCCGGGGGGACGGGGAGCTGTTTTTT	CASSARGDGELFF
TRBV20-1	.	TRBJ1-2	11	few	TGCAGTGCTAGAAGGTCCGGGGAGGGGATCTTC	CSARRSGEGIF
TRBV28	.	TRBJ1-2	13	.	TGTGCCAGCAGTTTTTCAGGGGTATATGGCTACACCTTC	CASSFSGVYGYTF
TRBV11-1	TRBD1	TRBJ2-1	18	.	TGTGCCAGCAGCACGACAGGGCCTCGAGGGGAATTCTACAATGAGCAGTTCTTC	CASSTTGPRGEFYNEQFF
TRBV29-1	.	TRBJ2-5	15	.	TGCAGCGTTGAATTGGGATCACTAGTCCAAGAGACCCAGTACTTC	CSVELGSLVQETQYF
TRBV12-2	.	TRBJ1-4	15	.	TGTGCAAGTCGCGAACAGACAGGGGATAGTGAAAAACTGTTTTTT	CASREQTGDSEKLFF
TRBV29-1	TRBD2	TRBJ2-1	14	many	TGCAGCTTCCTTCCTCTAGCGGGTTACAATGAGCAGTTCTTC	CSFLPLAGYNEQFF
TRBV24-1	TRBD2	TRBJ2-5	17	.	TGTGCCACCAGTGATCCCCCGGGGGGAAAGAAACAAGAGACCCAGTACTTC	CATSDPPGGKKQETQYF
TRBV5-1	TRBD1	TRBJ2-7	15	few	TGCGCCAGCAGCGCCGGGACAGGGAGGTCGGACGAGCAGTACTTC	CASSAGTGRSDEQYF
TRBV10-3	TRBD1	TRBJ2-2	14	many	TGTGCCATCAGAGGGACAGGGAACACCGGGGAGCTGTTTTTT	CAIRGTGNTGELFF
TRBV7-2	TRBD2	TRBJ2-3	15	few	TGTGCCAGCAGCATACTAGCGGGGTCTGGGGTTGGGCAGTATTTT	CASSILAGSGVGQYF
TRBV15	.	TRBJ2-1	13	.	TGTGCCACCAGCAGAGATAAAGGGTGGGCGCAGTTCTTC	CATSRDKGWAQFF
TRBV28	.	TRBJ2-7	18	.	TGTACCAGCAGTTTCTCCATTGTCCTCGGTAGAAGTCACTACGAGCAGTACTTC	CTSSFSIVLGRSHYEQYF
TRBV20-1	TRBD2	TRBJ2-1	15	many	TGCAGTGCAGGGTATGGCGGGGGGGCCTTCCATGAGCAGTTCTTC	CSAGYGGGAFHEQFF
TRBV15	.	TRBJ2-1	13	many	TGTGCCACCAGCAGAGAGGCCTCCCATGAGCAGTTCTTC	CATSREASHEQFF
TRBV7-9	TRBD1	TRBJ1-2	14	many	TGTGCCAGCAGCCGATTTATTGACAGGGGACCTTACACCTTC	CASSRFIDRGPYTF
TRBV6-2/TRBV6-3	TRBD2	TRBJ2-5	18	.	TGTGCCAGCAGTTACTCGAAGTTTACTAGCGGGTACCAAGAGACCCAGTACTTC	CASSYSKFTSGYQETQYF
TRBV6-5	.	TRBJ2-1	13	few	TGTGCCAGCAGTTCGTCGGGGGCGGATGAGCAGTTCTTC	CASSSSGADEQFF
TRBV7-2	.	TRBJ2-4	15	few	TGTGCCAGCAGCTCCTCAGGGATTTCCAAAAACATTCAGTACTTC	CASSSSGISKNIQYF
TRBV5-6	TRBD1	TRBJ2-2	15	.	TGTGCCAGCAGCTTTCAGGGGGTAGACACCGGGGAGCTGTTTTTT	CASSFQGVDTGELFF
TRBV2	.	TRBJ2-7	15	few	TGTGCCAGCAGTGATTGGGACATTTCATCCTACGAGCAGTACTTC	CASSDWDISSYEQYF
TRBV5-1	TRBD1	TRBJ2-2	15	many	TGCGCCAGCAGCTTCCGGGACAGCTCGACCGGGGAGCTGTTTTTT	CASSFRDSSTGELFF
TRBV27	TRBD2	TRBJ2-7	15	.	TGTGCCAGCAGTGGGCCGGGACTAGGGTGGTACGAGCAGTACTTC	CASSGPGLGWYEQYF
TRBV5-5	.	TRBJ2-1	13	.	TGTGCCAGCAGCCTCGGATCATCAAGTGAGCAGTTCTTC	CASSLGSSSEQFF
TRBV9	TRBD1	TRBJ2-2	16	few	TGTGCCAGCAGCGGGGGGGGACAGGGTTCGGCCGGGGAGCTGTTTTTT	CASSGGGQGSAGELFF
TRBV4-2	.	TRBJ2-5	13	.	TGTGCCAGCAGCCAACAAATCGGAGAGACCCAGTACTTC	CASSQQIGETQYF
TRBV7-2	.	TRBJ2-7	13	few	TGTGCCAGCAGCTTAGAGGCGTTGGGGGAGCAGTACTTC	CASSLEALGEQYF